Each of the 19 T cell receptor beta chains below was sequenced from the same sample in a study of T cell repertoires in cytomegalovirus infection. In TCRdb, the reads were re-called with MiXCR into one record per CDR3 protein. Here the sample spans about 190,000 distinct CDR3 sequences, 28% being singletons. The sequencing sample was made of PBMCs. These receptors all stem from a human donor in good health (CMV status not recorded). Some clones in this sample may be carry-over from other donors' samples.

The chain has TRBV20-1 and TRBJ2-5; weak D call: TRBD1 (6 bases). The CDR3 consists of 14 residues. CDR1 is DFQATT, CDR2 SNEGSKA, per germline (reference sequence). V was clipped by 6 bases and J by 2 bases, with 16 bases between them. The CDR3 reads CSADQTGLQETQYF. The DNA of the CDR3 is TGCAGTGCCGACCAAACAGGGTTACAAGAGACCCAGTACTTC.

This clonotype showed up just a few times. The CDR3 coding sequence is TGTGCCAGTAGTATTATCGGGGCCAACGTCCTGACTTTC. Residues: CASSIIGANVLTF. This chain connects TRBV19 to TRBJ2-6, with D hard to call. The CDR3 is 13 residues long. The germline gives CDR1 LNHDA, CDR2 SQIVND (reference sequence). Trimming shortened V by 3 bases and J by 4 bases, and 4 bases separated the two germline ends.

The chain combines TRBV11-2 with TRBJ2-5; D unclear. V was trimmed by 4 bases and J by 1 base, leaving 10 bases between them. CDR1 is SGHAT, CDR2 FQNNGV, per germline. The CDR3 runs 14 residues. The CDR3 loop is CASSWAIFQETQYF. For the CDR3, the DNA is TGTGCCAGCAGCTGGGCTATCTTCCAAGAGACCCAGTACTTC. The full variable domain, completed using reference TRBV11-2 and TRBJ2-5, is EAGVAQSPRYKIIEKRQSVAFWCNPISGHATLYWYQQILGQGPKLLIQFQNNGVVDDSQLPKDRFSAERLKGVDSTLKIQPAKLEDSAVYLCASSWAIFQETQYFGPGTRLLVL.

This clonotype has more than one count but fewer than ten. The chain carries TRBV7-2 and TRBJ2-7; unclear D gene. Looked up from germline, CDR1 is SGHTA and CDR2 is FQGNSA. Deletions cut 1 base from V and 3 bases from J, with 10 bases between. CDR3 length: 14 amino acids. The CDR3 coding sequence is TGTGCCAGCAGCTTAGGGGCCAGGCTCTACGAGCAGTACTTC. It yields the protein CASSLGARLYEQYF.

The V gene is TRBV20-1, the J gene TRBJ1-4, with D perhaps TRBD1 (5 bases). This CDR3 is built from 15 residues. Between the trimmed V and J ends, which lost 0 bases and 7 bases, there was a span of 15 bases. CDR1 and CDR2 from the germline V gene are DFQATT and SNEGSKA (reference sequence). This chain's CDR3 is CSAREWGGVSEKLFF. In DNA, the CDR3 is TGCAGTGCTAGAGAATGGGGGGGTGTGAGTGAAAAACTGTTTTTT.

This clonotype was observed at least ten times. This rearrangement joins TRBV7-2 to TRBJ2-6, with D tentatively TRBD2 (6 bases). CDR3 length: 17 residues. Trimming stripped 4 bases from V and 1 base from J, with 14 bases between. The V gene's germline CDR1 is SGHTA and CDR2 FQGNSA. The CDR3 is CASSSTGTPSGANVLTF. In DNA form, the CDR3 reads TGTGCCAGCAGCTCTACCGGGACTCCTTCTGGGGCCAACGTCCTGACTTTC.

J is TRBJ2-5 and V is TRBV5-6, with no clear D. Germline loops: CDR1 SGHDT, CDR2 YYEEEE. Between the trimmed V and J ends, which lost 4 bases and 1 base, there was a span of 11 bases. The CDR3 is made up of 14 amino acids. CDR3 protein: CASSRNGPQETQYF. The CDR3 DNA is TGTGCCAGCAGCCGGAACGGGCCCCAAGAGACCCAGTACTTC.

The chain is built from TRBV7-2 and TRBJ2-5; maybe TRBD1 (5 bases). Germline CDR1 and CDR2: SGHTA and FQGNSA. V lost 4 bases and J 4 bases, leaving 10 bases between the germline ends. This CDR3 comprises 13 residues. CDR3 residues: CASSYRGGETQYF. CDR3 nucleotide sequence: TGTGCCAGCAGCTATAGGGGTGGAGAGACCCAGTACTTC. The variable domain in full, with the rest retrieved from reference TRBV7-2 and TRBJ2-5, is GAGVSQSPSNKVTEKGKDVELRCDPISGHTALYWYRQSLGQGLEFLIYFQGNSAPDKSGLPSDRFSAERTGGSVSTLTIQRTQQEDSAVYLCASSYRGGETQYFGPGTRLLVL.

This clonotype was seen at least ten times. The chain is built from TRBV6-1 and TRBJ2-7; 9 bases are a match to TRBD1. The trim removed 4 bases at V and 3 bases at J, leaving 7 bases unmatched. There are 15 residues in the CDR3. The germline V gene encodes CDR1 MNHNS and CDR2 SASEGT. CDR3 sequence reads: CASSASGTGLYEQYF. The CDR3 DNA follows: TGTGCCAGCAGTGCCTCCGGGACAGGGCTCTACGAGCAGTACTTC.

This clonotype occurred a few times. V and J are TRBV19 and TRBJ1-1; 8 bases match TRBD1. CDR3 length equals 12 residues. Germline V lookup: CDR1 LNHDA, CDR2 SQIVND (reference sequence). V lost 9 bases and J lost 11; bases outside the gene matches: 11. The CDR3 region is CASLQGDRGAFF. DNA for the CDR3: TGTGCCAGCCTACAGGGGGATCGGGGCGCTTTCTTT.

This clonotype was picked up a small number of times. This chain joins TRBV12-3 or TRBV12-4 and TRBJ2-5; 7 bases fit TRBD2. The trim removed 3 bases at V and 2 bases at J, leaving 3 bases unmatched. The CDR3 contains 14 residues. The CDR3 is CASSFGGRQETQYF. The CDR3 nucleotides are TGTGCCAGCAGTTTCGGGGGGAGGCAAGAGACCCAGTACTTC.

The CDR3 protein is CASSYMAGGSEQYF. In nucleotides, the CDR3 is TGTGCCAGCAGTTATATGGCAGGGGGCAGCGAGCAGTACTTC. V and J are TRBV6-2 or TRBV6-3 and TRBJ2-7; 8 bases fit TRBD1. The V and J ends lost 3 bases and 6 bases, in that order; junction bases with no gene match: 7. The CDR3 loop spans 14 amino acids. CDR1 is MNHEY and CDR2 is SVGEGT in the germline V gene.

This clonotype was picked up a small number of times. CDR3: CASSSGTSGGFLAKNIQYF. The DNA of the CDR3 is TGTGCCAGCTCATCCGGGACTAGCGGGGGATTCCTAGCCAAAAACATTCAGTACTTC. The V and J genes are TRBV11-2 and TRBJ2-4; the match to TRBD2 covers 14 bases. The germline V gene has CDR1 SGHAT and CDR2 FQNNGV. After removal of 8 bases from V and 0 bases from J, the junction contained 12 bases not matched to a gene. There are 19 residues in the CDR3.

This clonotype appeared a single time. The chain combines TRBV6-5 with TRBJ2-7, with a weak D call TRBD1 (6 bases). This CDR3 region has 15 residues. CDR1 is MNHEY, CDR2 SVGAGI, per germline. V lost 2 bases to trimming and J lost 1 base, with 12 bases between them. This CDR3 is CASSYAGQGSYEQYF. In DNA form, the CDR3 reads TGTGCCAGCAGTTACGCTGGGCAGGGGTCCTACGAGCAGTACTTC.

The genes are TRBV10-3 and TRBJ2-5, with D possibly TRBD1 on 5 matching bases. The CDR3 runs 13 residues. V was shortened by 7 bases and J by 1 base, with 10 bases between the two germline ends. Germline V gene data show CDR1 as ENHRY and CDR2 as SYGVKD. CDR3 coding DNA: TGTGCCATCAACAGGAACTTCCAAGAGACCCAGTACTTC. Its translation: CAINRNFQETQYF.

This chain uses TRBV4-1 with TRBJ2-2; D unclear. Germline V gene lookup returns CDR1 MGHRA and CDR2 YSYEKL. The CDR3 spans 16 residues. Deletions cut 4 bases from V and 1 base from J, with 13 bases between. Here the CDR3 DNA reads TGCGCCAGCAGCCCCTTAAAACGACTGAACACCGGGGAGCTGTTTTTT. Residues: CASSPLKRLNTGELFF.

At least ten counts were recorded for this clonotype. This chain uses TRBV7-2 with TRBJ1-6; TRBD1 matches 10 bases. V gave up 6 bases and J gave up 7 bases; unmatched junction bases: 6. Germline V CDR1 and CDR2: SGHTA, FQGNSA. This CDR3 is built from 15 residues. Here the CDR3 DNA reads TGTGCCAGCAGTTTCAGACAGGGGGCGAATTCACCCCTCCACTTT. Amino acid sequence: CASSFRQGANSPLHF. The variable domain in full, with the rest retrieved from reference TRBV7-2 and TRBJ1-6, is GAGVSQSPSNKVTEKGKDVELRCDPISGHTALYWYRQSLGQGLEFLIYFQGNSAPDKSGLPSDRFSAERTGGSVSTLTIQRTQQEDSAVYLCASSFRQGANSPLHFGNGTRLTVT.

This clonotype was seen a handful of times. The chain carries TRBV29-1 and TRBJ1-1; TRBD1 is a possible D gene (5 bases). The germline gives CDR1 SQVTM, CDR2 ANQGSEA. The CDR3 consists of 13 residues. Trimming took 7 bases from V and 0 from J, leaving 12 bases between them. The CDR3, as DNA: TGCAGCGCCCAAGGGGAAGTGAACACTGAAGCTTTCTTT. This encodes CSAQGEVNTEAFF.

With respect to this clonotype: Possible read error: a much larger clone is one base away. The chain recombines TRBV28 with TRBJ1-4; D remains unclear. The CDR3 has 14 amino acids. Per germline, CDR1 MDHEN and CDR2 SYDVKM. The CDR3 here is CASSLIGNNEELFF. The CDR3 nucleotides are TGTGCCAGCAGTTTAATCGGGAATAATGAAGAACTGTTTTTT.